The 23 T cell receptor beta chains given below trace back to one sample, sequenced in a study of T cell repertoires in cytomegalovirus infection. Their specific antigens are unknown. TCRdb re-called the reads through MiXCR, storing one row per CDR3 protein. The profile shows around 570,000 distinct CDR3 sequences, under 45% of them singletons. Here the sequenced sample was cultured PBMCs, taken from culture after CMV antigen stimulation. Every receptor here comes from a human donor in good health (CMV status not recorded). Some clones in this sample may be carry-over from other donors' samples.

This clonotype was picked up a small number of times. V and J are TRBV12-3 or TRBV12-4 and TRBJ2-1; D may be TRBD1 or TRBD2 (7 bases each). The V end was cut by 6 bases, the J end by 7 bases, with 25 bases between. The length of the CDR3 is 17 residues. CDR3 loop: CASSKKLQGGPQNEQFF. The CDR3 DNA is TGTGCCAGCAGCAAAAAACTCCAGGGGGGGCCCCAGAATGAGCAGTTCTTC.

The V call is TRBV7-8, the J call TRBJ1-1; TRBD1 might be the D (5 bases). The V end was cut by 5 bases, the J end by 4 bases, with 14 bases between. The CDR3 spans 14 residues. Germline values: CDR1 SGHVS, CDR2 FQNEAQ. The CDR3 DNA reads as TGTGCCAGCAGCGCCAGAGGGGTTGGCACTGAAGCTTTCTTT. Its protein is CASSARGVGTEAFF.

This sequence joins TRBV19 and TRBJ2-2; TRBD2 matches 13 bases. The V gene's germline CDR1 is LNHDA and CDR2 SQIVND (reference sequence). The V segment lost 7 bases and the J segment 7 bases; nucleotides outside the gene matches: 3. The CDR3 totals 14 residues. As DNA, the CDR3 is TGTGCCAGTACTGGGACTAGCGGGGTCGGGGAGCTGTTTTTT. Translated, it gives CASTGTSGVGELFF.

This clonotype was detected ten times or more. The chain recombines TRBV7-6 with TRBJ1-4, with D perhaps matching TRBD1 (6 bases). The CDR3 runs to 16 residues. Trimming took 5 bases from V and 0 from J, leaving 13 bases between them. CDR1 SGHVS and CDR2 FNYEAQ come from the germline V gene. Written as DNA, the CDR3 is TGTGCCAGCAGCCGCAGGGGCGGGGCAACTAATGAAAAACTGTTTTTT. The encoded protein is CASSRRGGATNEKLFF.

The rearrangement joins TRBV6-5 to TRBJ2-7, with D perhaps assigned TRBD1 or TRBD2 (6 bases each). V lost 2 bases, J lost 4 bases, and 12 bases lay in between. This CDR3 comprises 14 residues. From germline, CDR1 is MNHEY and CDR2 SVGAGI. This CDR3 is CASSYTGGGYEQYF. The CDR3 DNA reads as TGTGCCAGCAGTTACACCGGGGGCGGATACGAGCAGTACTTC.

The chain uses TRBV7-2 and TRBJ1-2; D ambiguous. Germline V gene sequence: CDR1 SGHTA, CDR2 FQGNSA. This CDR3 region has 13 residues. Trimming shortened V by 1 base and J by 8 bases, and 11 bases separated the two germline ends. CDR3 protein: CASSLGQVQGYTF. The CDR3 nucleotides read TGTGCCAGCAGCTTAGGGCAGGTCCAAGGCTACACCTTC.

With respect to this clonotype: Without the conserved terminal phenylalanine or tryptophan, this CDR3 likely stems from a read error. V usage is TRBV28 and J usage is TRBJ1-2, with a weak D call TRBD1 (5 bases). Deletions cut 3 bases from V and 8 bases from J, with 13 bases between. Germline V gives CDR1 MDHEN, CDR2 SYDVKM. The CDR3 spans 13 residues. The CDR3 region has the DNA TGTGCCAGCAGTTTTTCCAGGGTGAGCGGCTACACCTCC. It is translated as CASSFSRVSGYTS.

The chain couples TRBV15 to TRBJ2-3; D perhaps matches TRBD1 (6 bases). Trimming took 6 bases from V and 6 from J, leaving 22 bases between them. The CDR3 totals 16 residues. Germline V CDR1 and CDR2: LNHNV, YYDKDF (reference sequence). The CDR3, as DNA: TGTGCCACCAGAACCACCCTGGCAGGGGATGCCGATACGCAGTATTTT. Protein sequence: CATRTTLAGDADTQYF.

This rearrangement joins TRBV12-3 or TRBV12-4 to TRBJ2-5; maybe TRBD2 (5 bases). Trimming stripped 1 base from V and 4 bases from J, with 19 bases between. The CDR3 is 17 residues long. The CDR3 nucleotides are TGTGCCAGCAGTTTAGACCCCGGGTCGGCGAGCGGAGAGACCCAGTACTTC. Protein: CASSLDPGSASGETQYF.

V and J are TRBV19 and TRBJ2-2, with D unresolved. Per germline, CDR1 LNHDA and CDR2 SQIVND (reference sequence). Between the trimmed V and J ends, which lost 3 bases and 5 bases, there was a span of 7 bases. The CDR3 spans 13 residues. The CDR3 protein is CASSIDLTGELFF. The DNA for the CDR3 is TGTGCCAGTAGTATTGACCTGACCGGGGAGCTGTTTTTT.

The V and J genes are TRBV5-4 and TRBJ1-1; D ambiguous. Trimming left V 3 bases short and J 7 bases short, with 13 bases between. Germline assignment: CDR1 SGHNT and CDR2 YYREEE (reference sequence). This CDR3 comprises 13 residues. CDR3 nucleotide sequence: TGTGCCAGCAGCTCCGACCCGGCGGGTGAAGCTTTCTTT. Its protein is CASSSDPAGEAFF.

The chain uses TRBV15 and TRBJ2-1, with a possible D match to TRBD2 (7 bases). This CDR3 is 14 amino acids long. The germline V and J ends were trimmed by 8 bases and 5 bases, with 16 bases remaining between them. Germline assignment: CDR1 LNHNV and CDR2 YYDKDF (reference sequence). The CDR3 loop reads CATGRGDINNEQFF. CDR3 sequence (DNA): TGTGCCACCGGCCGGGGGGACATTAACAATGAGCAGTTCTTC.

This chain links TRBV24-1 with TRBJ2-7; the match to TRBD1 covers 7 bases. Trimming removed 4 bases from V and 5 bases from J; junction bases left unmatched: 7. Germline-derived CDR1 and CDR2 are KGHDR and SFDVKD. The length of the CDR3 is 14 residues. The CDR3 sequence: CATSDTTGPHEQYF. The DNA for the CDR3 is TGTGCCACCAGTGACACGACAGGGCCCCACGAGCAGTACTTC.

The V and J genes are TRBV27 and TRBJ1-6; no clear D gene. Trimming stripped 6 bases from V and 3 bases from J, with 12 bases between. The germline V gene has CDR1 MNHEY and CDR2 SMNVEV (reference sequence). This CDR3 is built from 15 residues. The CDR3 DNA reads TGTGCCAGCAGCCCCCGACGGAGCTATAATTCACCCCTCCACTTT. This codes for CASSPRRSYNSPLHF.

The CDR3 region is CASSASSGGWSGELFF. CDR3 bases: TGTGCCAGCAGCGCCTCTAGCGGGGGTTGGTCCGGGGAGCTGTTTTTT. The V call is TRBV7-8, the J call TRBJ2-2; TRBD2 matches at 10 bases. The V and J ends lost 5 bases and 6 bases, in that order; junction bases with no gene match: 9. The CDR3 has 16 residues. Germline lookup yields CDR1 SGHVS and CDR2 FQNEAQ.

The chain uses TRBV9 and TRBJ2-1, with D possibly TRBD1 on 8 matching bases. This CDR3 spans 14 amino acids. V was trimmed by 4 bases and J by 8 bases, leaving 16 bases between them. Germline V gives CDR1 SGDLS, CDR2 YYNGEE. The CDR3 DNA reads TGTGCCAGCAGCCCGAGACAGGGGAGGGATGAGCAGTTCTTC. Translation: CASSPRQGRDEQFF.

The chain recombines TRBV3-1 with TRBJ2-7; the D gene is possibly TRBD2 (6 bases). This CDR3 region has 14 residues. Trimming stripped 1 base from V and 5 bases from J, with 12 bases between. From germline, CDR1 is LGHDT and CDR2 YNNKEL (reference sequence). The CDR3 DNA sequence: TGTGCCAGCAGCCAAGCTTCACTAGCTAACGAGCAGTACTTC. As protein: CASSQASLANEQYF.

This clonotype was seen a handful of times. The chain has TRBV7-9 and TRBJ2-1; 8 positions agree with TRBD2. Trimming took 5 bases from V and 4 from J; bases not matched to a gene: 13. CDR1 is SEHNR and CDR2 is FQNEAQ in the germline V gene (reference sequence). This CDR3 has 17 residues. This chain's CDR3 is CASSHLVRREDYNEQFF. The CDR3 DNA is TGTGCCAGCAGCCACTTAGTAAGGCGGGAGGATTACAATGAGCAGTTCTTC.

The sample holds a few counts of this clonotype. The chain couples TRBV7-2 to TRBJ2-7; possibly TRBD1 for D (6 bases). Germline CDR1 reads SGHTA; CDR2 reads FQGNSA. V lost 1 base, J lost 6 bases, and 16 bases lay in between. This CDR3 spans 15 amino acids. The CDR3, as DNA: TGTGCCAGCAGCTTAGGGGGGCTAGCTCCCTTCGAGCAGTACTTC. Translation: CASSLGGLAPFEQYF.

This clonotype was seen more than once but under ten times. V and J are TRBV7-2 and TRBJ2-5, with TRBD2 matching 7 bases. The germline V gene has CDR1 SGHTA and CDR2 FQGNSA. V dropped 0 bases and J dropped 9; count of bases not matched to a gene: 7. CDR3 length: 14 residues. The CDR3 sequence: CASSLAAAGVSQYF. The CDR3 DNA reads TGTGCCAGCAGCTTAGCGGCCGCGGGGGTGTCCCAGTACTTC.

This rearrangement joins TRBV18 to TRBJ1-1, with TRBD1 identical over 7 bases. The CDR3 sequence is 13 residues long. V dropped 6 bases and J dropped 4; count of bases not matched to a gene: 5. Germline V gene sequence: CDR1 KGHSH, CDR2 LQKENI. The CDR3 protein is CASSPTGSTEAFF. The CDR3 DNA sequence: TGTGCCAGCTCGCCGACAGGGAGCACTGAAGCTTTCTTT.

J is TRBJ2-4 and V is TRBV12-3 or TRBV12-4, with unresolved D. V dropped 4 bases and J dropped 5 bases, with 15 bases sitting between them. The CDR3 length is 15 residues. The CDR3 reads CASSSSETVQNIQYF. The CDR3 DNA reads TGTGCCAGCAGTTCCTCCGAGACCGTCCAAAACATTCAGTACTTC.

This clonotype showed up just a few times. The chain uses TRBV12-3 or TRBV12-4 and TRBJ2-3, with D unresolved. Trimming removed 6 bases from V and 2 bases from J, with 12 bases in between. CDR3 length: 14 amino acids. Here the CDR3 DNA reads TGTGCCAGCAGCCCGGACGGATACACAGATACGCAGTATTTT. Its protein product is CASSPDGYTDTQYF.